This T cell receptor (beta chain) stems from a study of blood T cell repertoires in COVID-19. Study overall: Acute and convalescent COVID-19 specimens originated in the United States, Italy and Spain. T cells, B-cell-depleted T cells, or PBMCs supplied cDNA or gDNA.

The authors' processing: Nucleated cell counts were estimated from reference gene primer amplification. Clones were sequenced by immunoSEQ multiplex PCR, and TCRdb holds only the in-frame ones, with some missing. V, J and clone size derive from that table, while D and trimming were established from the DNA sequence. The repertoire holds about 200,000 clones, roughly 90% seen once, with 1.5% to 2% in the top ten. The sample consisted of peripheral blood. This TCR was sampled from a man between 18 and 29 years old with active or convalescent COVID-19.

The CDR3 region has the DNA TGTGCCAGCAGCCTCGGACAGGGGACGACGAACACCGGGGAGCTGTTTTTT. Amino acid sequence: CASSLGQGTTNTGELFF. The chain joins TRBV14 to TRBJ2-2; TRBD1 matches at 9 bases. The CDR3 sequence is 17 residues long. After removal of 4 bases from V and 0 bases from J, the junction contained 6 bases not matched to a gene. Germline CDR1 SGHDN, CDR2 FVKESK.